This record looks at one T cell receptor (beta chain) sequence and its context. The antigen is undetermined. This sample was taken from a study of cytomegalovirus exposure and HLA in healthy donors. Background on the study: The 95 to 150 validation repertoires used the same platform as the 500 to 700 first-cohort repertoires, a later analysis reported.

Study-wide points: There were a few CMV-associated chains whose specificity for CMV antigens was confirmed in vitro. Published work reported that the classifier diagnosed cytomegalovirus status with high specificity and sensitivity. The authors enumerated 150 to 200 TCR beta chains as linked to cytomegalovirus.

Data came from immunoSEQ multiplex PCR; TCRdb stores just in-frame clones and leaves some out. The table lists tens of thousands of clones, around 97% of them singletons. The V and J ends lost 4 bases and 0 bases respectively, with 15 bases between them. Germline-derived CDR1 and CDR2 are PRHDT and FYEKMQ (reference sequence). This CDR3 comprises 16 residues. V gene TRBV13 combines with J gene TRBJ1-1, with D possibly TRBD1 on 5 matching bases. The sample was PBMCs. The receptor was derived from a man between 18 and 29 years old in good health and CMV-seronegative. The CDR3 sequence: CASSYRQITMNTEAFF. The CDR3 DNA sequence: TGTGCCAGCAGCTACCGACAGATAACCATGAACACTGAAGCTTTCTTT.